The clone carrying this TCR beta chain was counted a few times. Antigen specificity is unknown. These data come from a study of identical twins. The study, taken as a whole, reports: The models gave estimates that fell short of the out-of-frame TCR alpha sharing seen in monozygotic twins.

TCRdb re-called the 5' RACE reads through MiXCR, storing one row per CDR3 protein. The sample includes fewer than 250,000 distinct CDR3 sequences, more than 6.5% of them seen just once. This sample was shared with a second study, whose subject was yellow fever vaccine responses in identical twins.

The TCR comes from a young woman in good health. Specimen: memory (CD45RO+) T cells sorted from blood.

This CDR3 reads CASSLGLAGEMQYF. In nucleotides, the CDR3 is TGCGCCAGCAGCTTGGGGCTAGCGGGGGAGATGCAGTACTTC. The chain has TRBV5-1 and TRBJ2-7, with 10 nucleotides matching TRBD2. Germline CDR1 reads SGHRS; CDR2 reads YFSETQ. The trim removed 0 bases at V and 9 bases at J, leaving 6 bases unmatched. This CDR3 region has 14 residues.